Following are 23 T cell receptor beta chains from one sample sequenced in a study of OX40 agonist ivuxolimab in advanced cancers. Measured with immunoSEQ multiplex PCR; TCRdb has only the in-frame clones, and not every one. The sample has about 17,000 clones; less than 90% are singletons. Here the sequenced sample was CD4+ or CD8+ T cells sorted from blood, taken in a trial of the OX40 agonist ivuxolimab. The receptor source for this set is an adult with an advanced solid tumor such as melanoma, head and neck, liver or kidney cancer.

The chain carries TRBV2 and TRBJ2-3; D is unclear. Germline V gene sequence: CDR1 SNHLY, CDR2 FYNNEI. The germline V and J ends were trimmed by 5 bases and 2 bases, with 17 bases remaining between them. This CDR3 region has 16 residues. DNA for the CDR3: TGTGCCAGCAGTTATATCTGGACGGACCACACAGATACGCAGTATTTT. Translated, it gives CASSYIWTDHTDTQYF. The full variable domain, completed using reference TRBV2 and TRBJ2-3, is EPEVTQTPSHQVTQMGQEVILRCVPISNHLYFYWYRQILGQKVEFLVSFYNNEISEKSEIFDDQFSVERPDGSNFTLKIRSTKLEDSAMYFCASSYIWTDHTDTQYFGPGTRLTVL.

This clone has only a few counts. CDR3 amino acids: CASSVSGGADGELFF. The CDR3 nucleotides are TGTGCCAGCAGCGTTAGCGGGGGGGCCGACGGGGAGCTGTTTTTT. V usage is TRBV9 and J usage is TRBJ2-2; 11 bases line up with TRBD2. With 2 bases clipped from V and 7 bases from J, the junction kept 4 bases outside the gene matches. From germline, CDR1 is SGDLS and CDR2 YYNGEE. This CDR3 is built from 15 residues.

The chain recombines TRBV30 with TRBJ1-2; D is perhaps TRBD1 (6 bases). The germline V gene has CDR1 GTSNPN and CDR2 SVGIG (reference sequence). The CDR3 extends over 12 amino acids. V dropped 1 base and J dropped 9 bases, with 12 bases sitting between them. This CDR3 reads CAWSGQELSYTF. CDR3 sequence (DNA): TGTGCCTGGAGTGGACAGGAGCTAAGCTACACCTTC.

The chain is built from TRBV5-1 and TRBJ2-5; possibly TRBD1 for D (5 bases). The closer fit of TRBJ2-7 to the DNA end suggests the J call may be wrong. CDR1 is SGHRS and CDR2 is YFSETQ in the germline V gene. There are 15 residues in the CDR3. The CDR3, as DNA: TGCGCCAGCAGCTTGGAATTATACAGGACCTACGAGCAGTACTTC. It is translated as CASSLELYRTYEQYF.

The CDR3 sequence: CAWSVGQGANEQFF. The DNA of the CDR3 is TGTGCCTGGAGTGTAGGGCAGGGGGCCAATGAGCAGTTCTTC. The chain joins TRBV30 to TRBJ2-1, with TRBD1 identical over 8 bases. J gave up 6 bases and V 0 bases, and 4 bases lay outside the gene matches. The CDR3 consists of 14 residues. Germline CDR1 GTSNPN, CDR2 SVGIG (reference sequence).

The chain uses TRBV7-9 and TRBJ2-1; 8 bases map to TRBD2. Germline CDR1 reads SEHNR; CDR2 reads FQNEAQ (reference sequence). This CDR3 is 15 amino acids long. Germline trimming cut 1 base from V and 5 bases from J; bases unmatched to any gene: 4. The CDR3 spells CASSLGVAGHNEQFF. CDR3 sequence (DNA): TGTGCCAGCAGCTTAGGAGTAGCGGGGCACAATGAGCAGTTCTTC.

The rearrangement uses TRBV4-2 and TRBJ2-5; TRBD2 matches at 10 bases. The CDR3 totals 19 residues. V shed 0 bases and J 4 bases; nucleotides not matched to a gene: 14. The germline V gene encodes CDR1 LGHNA and CDR2 YNFKEQ. DNA for the CDR3: TGTGCCAGCAGCCAAGATAAGCCCCGTGGTCTAGCGGGAGTAGAGACCCAGTACTTC. Translation: CASSQDKPRGLAGVETQYF.

CDR3 nucleotide sequence: TGTGCCAGCAGTGAAAAAGCGGGTGGCTCAGATACGCAGTATTTT. Its protein is CASSEKAGGSDTQYF. The chain employs TRBV6-4 and TRBJ2-3, with D perhaps matching TRBD2 (6 bases). V lost 3 bases, J lost 4 bases, and 14 bases lay in between. Germline V gives CDR1 MRHNA, CDR2 SNTAGT. The CDR3 length is 15 residues.

V usage is TRBV10-1 and J usage is TRBJ2-3, with 10 bases fitting TRBD2. V trimming: 5 bases; J trimming: 0 bases; junction bases outside the gene matches: 5. The CDR3 runs 16 residues. Germline loops: CDR1 WNHNN, CDR2 SYGVQD (reference sequence). The CDR3 is CASSNGLADSTDTQYF. CDR3 nucleotide sequence: TGCGCCAGCAGTAATGGACTAGCGGATAGCACAGATACGCAGTATTTT.

The CDR3 bases are TGCGCCAGCAGCAGACTGACTAGCGGAACAGATACGCAGTATTTT. Amino acids: CASSRLTSGTDTQYF. The chain recombines TRBV4-1 with TRBJ2-3, with 9 bases matching TRBD2. The V and J ends lost 5 bases and 3 bases, in that order; junction bases with no gene match: 6. This CDR3 is built from 15 residues. Germline assignment: CDR1 MGHRA and CDR2 YSYEKL.

The chain employs TRBV7-3 and TRBJ2-2; maybe TRBD1 (6 bases). The CDR3 is 15 amino acids. With 5 bases removed from V and 0 bases from J, the gap between germline ends came to 10 bases. The germline CDR1 and CDR2 sequences are SGHTA and FQGTGA. The CDR3 coding sequence is TGTGCCAGCAGCCCCACAGGGTCGAACACCGGGGAGCTGTTTTTT. Its protein product is CASSPTGSNTGELFF.

V and J are TRBV7-2 and TRBJ2-5; 11 bases map to TRBD2. Matching the DNA end better, TRBJ2-7 makes the J call doubtful. The CDR3 spans 15 residues. Germline V lookup: CDR1 SGHTA, CDR2 FQGNSA. The CDR3 DNA follows: TGTGCCAGCAGCCCAGGGACTAGCGGCTCCTACGAGCAGTACTTC. As protein: CASSPGTSGSYEQYF.

The V and J genes are TRBV27 and TRBJ1-1; D call uncertain. Looked up from germline, CDR1 is MNHEY and CDR2 is SMNVEV (reference sequence). The CDR3 sequence is 14 residues long. V dropped 1 base and J dropped 5 bases, with 11 bases sitting between them. Here the CDR3 DNA reads TGTGCCAGCAGTTTATTTCGGGGAGGGACTGAAGCTTTCTTT. This sequence encodes CASSLFRGGTEAFF.

This chain links TRBV4-1 with TRBJ2-5, with D maybe TRBD1 (7 bases). The ends were cut back, 2 bases at V and 0 bases at J, with 10 bases in the middle. This CDR3 contains 15 residues. Germline-derived CDR1 and CDR2 are MGHRA and YSYEKL. The CDR3 is CASSQPGGYQETQYF. The CDR3, as DNA: TGCGCCAGCAGCCAACCAGGGGGGTACCAAGAGACCCAGTACTTC.

The chain joins TRBV9 to TRBJ2-2; 9 nucleotides align to TRBD1. CDR3 length: 16 amino acids. The trim removed 3 bases at V and 4 bases at J, leaving 7 bases unmatched. Germline V CDR1 and CDR2: SGDLS, YYNGEE. The CDR3 here is CASSGTGTGPTGELFF. The CDR3 region has the DNA TGTGCCAGCAGCGGGACCGGGACAGGGCCCACCGGGGAGCTGTTTTTT.

CDR3 sequence reads: CASSNALSGGKTQEIPQYF. The CDR3 nucleotides read TGTGCCAGCAGCAACGCTTTATCGGGGGGTAAAACCCAAGAGATACCCCAGTACTTC. The rearrangement links TRBV21-1 to TRBJ2-5; the tabulated D call, TRBD2, remains unverified against the DNA. TRBV21-1 is deemed a pseudogene. This CDR3 contains 19 residues.

The V and J genes are TRBV15 and TRBJ1-2, with 7 bases lining up with TRBD1. CDR3 size: 17 residues. CDR1 LNHNV and CDR2 YYDKDF come from the germline V gene (reference sequence). Trimming at V came to 0 bases and at J to 0 bases, leaving 7 bases not matched to a gene. The CDR3 DNA sequence: TGTGCCACCAGCAGAGATACTGAAGGGACAGCTAACTATGGCTACACCTTC. This gives the protein CATSRDTEGTANYGYTF.

V usage is TRBV6-5 and J usage is TRBJ1-3; perhaps TRBD1 as D (5 bases). Germline CDR1 is MNHEY and CDR2 is SVGAGI. This CDR3 spans 14 amino acids. Trimming shortened V by 5 bases and J by 4 bases, and 12 bases separated the two germline ends. CDR3 protein: CASSRPGGGNTIYF. CDR3 nucleotides: TGTGCCAGCAGTCGCCCGGGGGGAGGAAACACCATATATTTT.

This clone appeared a single time. The CDR3 DNA sequence: TGTGCCAGCAGTCCCGCCGAGCAGCCCGATACGCAGTATTTT. Protein sequence: CASSPAEQPDTQYF. J is TRBJ2-3 and V is TRBV27; D is uncertain. Germline V gives CDR1 MNHEY, CDR2 SMNVEV (reference sequence). V was pared by 5 bases and J by 6 bases, with 15 bases between. The CDR3 extends over 14 amino acids.

V is TRBV2 and J is TRBJ1-1; no firm D call. CDR1 is SNHLY, CDR2 FYNNEI, per germline. The CDR3 length is 13 residues. Trimming cost V 3 bases and J 0 bases, with 5 bases left between them. CDR3 residues: CASSDGMNTEAFF. The CDR3, as DNA: TGTGCCAGCAGTGATGGCATGAACACTGAAGCTTTCTTT.

This chain joins TRBV28 and TRBJ2-7, with D perhaps TRBD1 (5 bases). The V end lost 3 bases, the J end lost 0 bases, and 12 bases lay between the germline ends. The CDR3 length is 15 residues. CDR1 is MDHEN and CDR2 is SYDVKM in the germline V gene. CDR3 protein: CASSFPHRPSYEQYF. The CDR3 bases are TGTGCCAGCAGTTTTCCCCACAGGCCCTCCTACGAGCAGTACTTC.

V and J are TRBV30 and TRBJ1-6, with 7 bases lining up with TRBD1. V lost 7 bases and J lost 15; bases outside the gene matches: 12. The CDR3 is made up of 12 amino acids. Germline V gene data show CDR1 as GTSNPN and CDR2 as SVGIG (reference sequence). CDR3 nucleotides: TGTGCCTCCGAGGGGGCGGACGGGGTCCTCCACTTT. This sequence encodes CASEGADGVLHF.

The J gene is TRBJ1-5, the V gene TRBV14; 7 nucleotides match TRBD1. The V gene's germline CDR1 is SGHDN and CDR2 FVKESK. The CDR3 has 14 residues. Trimming removed 4 bases from V and 4 bases from J; junction bases left unmatched: 4. The CDR3 DNA follows: TGTGCCAGCAGCCCTAACAGGGGTAATCAGCCCCAGCATTTT. This encodes CASSPNRGNQPQHF.